This T cell receptor beta chain derives from a study of neurological immune-mediated disorders. Documented time point: longitudinal time-point 1 (baseline). Trimming removed 6 bases at V and 7 bases at J, with 16 bases between. The CDR3 consists of 13 residues. Germline V gene data show CDR1 as SQVTM and CDR2 as ANQGSEA. This clonotype showed up many times. TCRdb independently ran MiXCR on the 5' RACE reads; one entry per CDR3 protein. Here the sample spans under 90,000 distinct CDR3 sequences, 9.5% to 13% being singletons. This receptor was obtained from a man aged 25 to 40 in good health. V is TRBV29-1 and J is TRBJ1-5, with D possibly matching TRBD1 (6 bases). Sample: PBMCs. The CDR3 sequence: CSVQDRLEQPQHF. The CDR3 DNA sequence: TGCAGCGTCCAAGACAGGTTGGAGCAGCCCCAGCATTTT.